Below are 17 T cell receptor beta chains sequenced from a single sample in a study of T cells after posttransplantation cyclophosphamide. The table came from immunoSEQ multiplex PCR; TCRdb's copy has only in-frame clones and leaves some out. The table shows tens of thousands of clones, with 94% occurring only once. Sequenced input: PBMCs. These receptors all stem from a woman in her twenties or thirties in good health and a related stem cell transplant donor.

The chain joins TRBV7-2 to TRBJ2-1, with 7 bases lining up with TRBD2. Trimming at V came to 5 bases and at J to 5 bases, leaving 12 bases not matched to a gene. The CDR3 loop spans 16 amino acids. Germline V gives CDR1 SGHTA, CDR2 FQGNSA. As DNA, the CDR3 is TGTGCCAGCAGCCCCCGGGGCGGGGGAAAGGACAATGAGCAGTTCTTC. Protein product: CASSPRGGGKDNEQFF.

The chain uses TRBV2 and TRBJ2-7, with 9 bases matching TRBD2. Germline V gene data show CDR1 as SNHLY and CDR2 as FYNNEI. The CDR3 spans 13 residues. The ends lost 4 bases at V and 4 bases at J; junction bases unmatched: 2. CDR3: CASSGLAVYEQYF. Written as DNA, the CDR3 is TGTGCCAGCAGTGGACTAGCGGTGTACGAGCAGTACTTC.

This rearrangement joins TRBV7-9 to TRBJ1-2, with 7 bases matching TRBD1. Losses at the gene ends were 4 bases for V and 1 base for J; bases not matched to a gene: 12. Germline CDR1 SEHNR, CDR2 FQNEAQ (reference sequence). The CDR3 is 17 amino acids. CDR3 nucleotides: TGTGCCAGCAGCTCCCGCCTACAGGGGACCCTTAACTATGGCTACACCTTC. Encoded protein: CASSSRLQGTLNYGYTF.

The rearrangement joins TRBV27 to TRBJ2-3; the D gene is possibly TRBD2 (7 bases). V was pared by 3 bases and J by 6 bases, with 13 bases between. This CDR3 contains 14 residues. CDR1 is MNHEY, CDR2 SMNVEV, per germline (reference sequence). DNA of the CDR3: TGTGCCAGCAGTTTTACGGGGGGCTTGGATACGCAGTATTTT. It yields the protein CASSFTGGLDTQYF.

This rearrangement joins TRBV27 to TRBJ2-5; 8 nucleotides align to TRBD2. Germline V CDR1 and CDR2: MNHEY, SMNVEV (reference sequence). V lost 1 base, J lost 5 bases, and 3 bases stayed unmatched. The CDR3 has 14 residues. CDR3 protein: CASSLFASGETQYF. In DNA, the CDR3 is TGTGCCAGCAGTTTATTTGCTAGCGGGGAGACCCAGTACTTC.

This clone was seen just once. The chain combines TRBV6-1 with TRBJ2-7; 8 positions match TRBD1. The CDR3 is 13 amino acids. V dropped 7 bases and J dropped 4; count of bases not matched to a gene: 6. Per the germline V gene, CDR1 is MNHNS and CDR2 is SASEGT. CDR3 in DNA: TGTGCCAGCAATGCAGGGGGCGGGTACGAGCAGTACTTC. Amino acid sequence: CASNAGGGYEQYF.

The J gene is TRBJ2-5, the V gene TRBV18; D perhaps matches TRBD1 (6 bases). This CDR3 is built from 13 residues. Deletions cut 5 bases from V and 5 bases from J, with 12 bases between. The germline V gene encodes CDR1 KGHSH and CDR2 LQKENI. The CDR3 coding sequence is TGTGCCAGCTCATCCAGGGGCGGGGAGACCCAGTACTTC. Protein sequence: CASSSRGGETQYF.

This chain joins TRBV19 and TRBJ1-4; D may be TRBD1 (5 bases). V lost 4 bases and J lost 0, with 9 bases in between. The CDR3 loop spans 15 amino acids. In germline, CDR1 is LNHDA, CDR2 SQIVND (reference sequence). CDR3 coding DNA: TGTGCCAGTAGTACACGACAGTCAACTAATGAAAAACTGTTTTTT. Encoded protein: CASSTRQSTNEKLFF. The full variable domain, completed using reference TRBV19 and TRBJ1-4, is DGGITQSPKYLFRKEGQNVTLSCEQNLNHDAMYWYRQDPGQGLRLIYYSQIVNDFQKGDIAEGYSVSREKKESFPLTVTSAQKNPTAFYLCASSTRQSTNEKLFFGSGTQLSVL.

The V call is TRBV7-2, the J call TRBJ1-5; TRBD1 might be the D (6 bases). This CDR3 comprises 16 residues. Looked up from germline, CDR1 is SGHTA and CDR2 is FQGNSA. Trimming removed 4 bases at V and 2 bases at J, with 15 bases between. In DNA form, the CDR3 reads TGTGCCAGCAGCTCCCAAACAGGGAATCGCAATCAGCCCCAGCATTTT. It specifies CASSSQTGNRNQPQHF.

The DNA of the CDR3 is TGTGCCAGCAACCCTCCAGGGGGCGCGAATGAGCAGTTCTTC. Translation gives CASNPPGGANEQFF. The chain uses TRBV9 and TRBJ2-1; 8 nucleotides agree with TRBD1. Germline V gene lookup returns CDR1 SGDLS and CDR2 YYNGEE. The ends lost 6 bases at V and 7 bases at J; junction bases unmatched: 9. The CDR3 length is 14 residues.

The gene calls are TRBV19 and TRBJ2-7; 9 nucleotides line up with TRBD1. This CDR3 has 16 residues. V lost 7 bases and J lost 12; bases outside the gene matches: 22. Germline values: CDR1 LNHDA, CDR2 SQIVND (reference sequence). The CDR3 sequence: CASTQSLRDRENMRYF. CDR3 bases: TGTGCCAGTACTCAAAGCCTCCGGGACAGGGAGAATATGCGGTACTTC.

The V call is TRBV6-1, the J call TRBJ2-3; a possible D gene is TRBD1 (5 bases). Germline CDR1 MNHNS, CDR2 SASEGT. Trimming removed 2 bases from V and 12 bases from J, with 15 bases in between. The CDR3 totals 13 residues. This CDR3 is CASSEQGRRVQYF. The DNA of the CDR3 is TGTGCCAGCAGTGAACAGGGCCGCCGCGTCCAGTATTTT.

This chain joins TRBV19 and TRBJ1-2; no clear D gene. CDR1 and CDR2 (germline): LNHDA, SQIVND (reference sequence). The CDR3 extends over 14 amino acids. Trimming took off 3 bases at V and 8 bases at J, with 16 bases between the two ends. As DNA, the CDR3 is TGTGCCAGTAGTATTCAGGCAACCGGTTTGGGCTACACCTTC. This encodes CASSIQATGLGYTF. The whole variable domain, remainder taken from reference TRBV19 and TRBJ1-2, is DGGITQSPKYLFRKEGQNVTLSCEQNLNHDAMYWYRQDPGQGLRLIYYSQIVNDFQKGDIAEGYSVSREKKESFPLTVTSAQKNPTAFYLCASSIQATGLGYTFGSGTRLTVV.

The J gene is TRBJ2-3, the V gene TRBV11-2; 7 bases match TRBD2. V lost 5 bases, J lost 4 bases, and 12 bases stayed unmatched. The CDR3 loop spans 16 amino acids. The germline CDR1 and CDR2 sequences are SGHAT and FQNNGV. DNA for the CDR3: TGTGCCAGCAGCGACCTATCGGGACTACACCCAGATACGCAGTATTTT. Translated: CASSDLSGLHPDTQYF.

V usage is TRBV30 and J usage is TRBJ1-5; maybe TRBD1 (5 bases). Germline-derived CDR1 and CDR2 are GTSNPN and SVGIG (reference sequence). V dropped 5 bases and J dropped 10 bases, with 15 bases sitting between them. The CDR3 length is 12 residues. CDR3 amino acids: CAWGPGGPPQHF. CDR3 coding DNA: TGTGCCTGGGGGCCCGGGGGACCCCCCCAGCATTTT. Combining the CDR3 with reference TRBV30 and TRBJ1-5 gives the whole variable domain SQTIHQWPATLVQPVGSPLSLECTVEGTSNPNLYWYRQAAGRGLQLLFYSVGIGQISSEVPQNLSASRPQDRQFILSSKKLLLSDSGFYLCAWGPGGPPQHFGDGTRLSIL.

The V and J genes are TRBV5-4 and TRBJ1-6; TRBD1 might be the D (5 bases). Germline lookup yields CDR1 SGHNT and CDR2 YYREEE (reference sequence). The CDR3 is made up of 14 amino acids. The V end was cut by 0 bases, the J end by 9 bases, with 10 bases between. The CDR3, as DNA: TGTGCCAGCAGCTTGGGCACAGGACCTTCACCCCTCCACTTT. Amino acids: CASSLGTGPSPLHF.

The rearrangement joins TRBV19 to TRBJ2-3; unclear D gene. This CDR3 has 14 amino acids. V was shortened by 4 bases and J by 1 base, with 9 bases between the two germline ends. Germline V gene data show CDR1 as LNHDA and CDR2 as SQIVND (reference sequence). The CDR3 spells CASSTRQRTDTQYF. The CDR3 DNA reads TGTGCCAGTAGTACCCGACAACGCACAGATACGCAGTATTTT.